Below, 22 T cell receptor beta chains from the same sample are listed, as sequenced in a study of monozygotic twins with inflammatory bowel disease. TCRdb reanalyzed the 5' RACE reads, giving one entry per CDR3 protein sequence and no DNA. This listing includes a few hundred thousand distinct CDR3 sequences. The sample consisted of blood. The receptors originated from a human donor with ulcerative colitis or Crohn's disease, or a healthy co-twin of an affected twin (not recorded which).

The chain joins TRBV7-2 to TRBJ2-7; there is no DNA to check the TCRdb D call of TRBD2. Germline V gene sequence: CDR1 SGHTA, CDR2 FQGNSA. The CDR3 length is 16 residues. The chain's CDR3 is CASSLMSGVISYEQYF.

V gene TRBV20-1 combines with J gene TRBJ2-1. The CDR3 covers 14 residues. Germline V gene lookup returns CDR1 DFQATT and CDR2 SNEGSKA (reference sequence). CDR3 amino acids: CSARSVSSYNEQFF.

The rearrangement joins TRBV3-1 to TRBJ1-5; the D call of TRBD1 rests on TCRdb alone, since no DNA is present to check it. The germline CDR1 and CDR2 sequences are LGHDT and YNNKEL (reference sequence). This CDR3 comprises 16 residues. CDR3 sequence: CASSHRTGLSNQPQHF. Complete variable domain (other parts from reference TRBV3-1 and TRBJ1-5): DTAVSQTPKYLVTQMGNDKSIKCEQNLGHDTMYWYKQDSKKFLKIMFSYNNKELIINETVPNRFSPKSPDKAHLNLHINSLELGDSAVYFCASSHRTGLSNQPQHFGDGTRLSIL.

V usage is TRBV18 and J usage is TRBJ2-5; TCRdb indicates TRBD1, and absent DNA this call remains unverified. The CDR3 has 16 amino acids. Germline CDR1 is KGHSH and CDR2 is LQKENI. This CDR3 reads CASSPRYQGQGETQYF.

CDR3 residues: CASSGGQGRGNEQFF. This chain joins TRBV5-1 and TRBJ2-1; TCRdb names TRBD1, which stays unverified in the absence of DNA. The length of the CDR3 is 15 residues. CDR1 SGHRS and CDR2 YFSETQ come from the germline V gene.

V usage is TRBV5-6 and J usage is TRBJ2-4; TCRdb proposes TRBD1, but this gene call is untestable without DNA. Germline V gene lookup returns CDR1 SGHDT and CDR2 YYEEEE. The CDR3 runs 12 residues. CDR3 residues: CASRIQGSIQYF.

The CDR3 sequence: CASSQGVVVSNQPQHF. The genes are TRBV6-1 and TRBJ1-5; TCRdb indicates TRBD1, and absent DNA this call remains unverified. The CDR3 has 16 amino acids. From germline, CDR1 is MNHNS and CDR2 SASEGT.

The chain links TRBV4-3 to TRBJ2-7. The CDR3 contains 13 residues. CDR1 is LGHNA, CDR2 YSLEER, per germline. The chain's CDR3 is CASSQAPTYEQYF.

The chain links TRBV4-1 to TRBJ1-2; TCRdb's D call, TRBD1, is unchecked because there is no DNA. The germline gives CDR1 MGHRA, CDR2 YSYEKL. This CDR3 is built from 15 residues. The CDR3 is CASSRGQEVVYGYTF.

CDR3 residues: CSVEGTGVTEAFF. V and J are TRBV29-1 and TRBJ1-1; TCRdb designates TRBD1, a call that cannot be tested without DNA. CDR1 SQVTM and CDR2 ANQGSEA come from the germline V gene. This CDR3 contains 13 residues.

V gene TRBV30 combines with J gene TRBJ2-5. Germline values: CDR1 GTSNPN, CDR2 SVGIG (reference sequence). The CDR3 contains 16 residues. CDR3 region: CAWSVRLTWGQETQYF.

The CDR3 here is CASSVRRTDTQYF. The chain uses TRBV9 and TRBJ2-3. Germline V gene lookup returns CDR1 SGDLS and CDR2 YYNGEE. The CDR3 runs 13 residues.

The CDR3: CASSPKGGLTEAFF. The V and J genes are TRBV7-9 and TRBJ1-1. The CDR3 loop spans 14 amino acids. Germline CDR1 and CDR2: SEHNR and FQNEAQ (reference sequence).

The genes are TRBV18 and TRBJ2-7. The CDR3 extends over 15 amino acids. Looked up from germline, CDR1 is KGHSH and CDR2 is LQKENI. The CDR3 sequence is CASSPGSGTTYEQYF.

V usage is TRBV20-1 and J usage is TRBJ1-6. CDR3 length: 11 residues. Looked up from germline, CDR1 is DFQATT and CDR2 is SNEGSKA (reference sequence). This CDR3 reads CSAREDLPPHF.

The V and J genes are TRBV7-6 and TRBJ1-3. CDR1 is SGHVS, CDR2 FNYEAQ, per germline. The CDR3 extends over 17 amino acids. CDR3 in amino acids: CASSLVPEGGSGNTIYF.

The J gene is TRBJ2-2, the V gene TRBV7-7; there is no DNA to check the TCRdb D call of TRBD2. Germline V gene data show CDR1 as SSHAT and CDR2 as FNYEAQ (reference sequence). This CDR3 has 16 amino acids. The CDR3 spells CASSLGGVLNTGELFF.

The V call is TRBV4-2, the J call TRBJ2-3; lacking DNA, the TRBD1 call made by TCRdb goes unchecked. This CDR3 is built from 15 residues. Germline CDR1 and CDR2: LGHNA and YNFKEQ. This chain's CDR3 is CASSSRGSTTDTQYF.

The genes are TRBV20-1 and TRBJ1-6. There are 12 residues in the CDR3. Germline-derived CDR1 and CDR2 are DFQATT and SNEGSKA (reference sequence). This CDR3 reads CSARDSASPLHF.

The gene calls are TRBV20-1 and TRBJ1-2; the TCRdb D gene call, TRBD1, has no DNA to confirm it. This CDR3 region has 14 residues. From germline, CDR1 is DFQATT and CDR2 SNEGSKA (reference sequence). The CDR3 loop is CSAREGRDHYGYTF.

This CDR3 reads CASSPRQGMSSYEQYF. This sequence joins TRBV7-9 and TRBJ2-7; TCRdb's D call, TRBD1, is unchecked because there is no DNA. There are 16 residues in the CDR3. Germline values: CDR1 SEHNR, CDR2 FQNEAQ (reference sequence). Filled out from reference TRBV7-9 and TRBJ2-7, the complete variable domain reads DTGVSQNPRHKITKRGQNVTFRCDPISEHNRLYWYRQTLGQGPEFLTYFQNEAQLEKSRLLSDRFSAERPKGSFSTLEIQRTEQGDSAMYLCASSPRQGMSSYEQYFGPGTRLTVT.

The chain links TRBV28 to TRBJ1-5; TCRdb reports TRBD1, a call that lacks DNA to check it against. The CDR3 sequence is 14 residues long. CDR1 is MDHEN and CDR2 is SYDVKM in the germline V gene. The CDR3 here is CASREGQGHQPQHF. Variable domain in full (rest from reference TRBV28 and TRBJ1-5): DVKVTQSSRYLVKRTGEKVFLECVQDMDHENMFWYRQDPGLGLRLIYFSYDVKMKEKGDIPEGYSVSREKKERFSLILESASTNQTSMYLCASREGQGHQPQHFGDGTRLSIL.